Included here is one T cell receptor beta chain sequence, with context. No antigen is known for it. From the 5' RACE reads, TCRdb called clonotypes with MiXCR, one entry per CDR3 protein. The sample has 300,000 to 400,000 distinct CDR3 sequences; approximately 6% are singletons. This specimen belongs to a study of T cells after yellow fever vaccination. Overall study context: Libraries from low-cell-number fractions were prepared with the SMART-Seq v4 Ultra Low Input RNA kit.

General study results and limits: In FACS-sorted repertoires, abundant clonotypes from the bulk population could appear as contaminants. At around 96% for CD4 and approximately 89% for CD8, most primary-vaccination clones showed up again after the booster.

Germline CDR1 SQVTM, CDR2 ANQGSEA. The CDR3 is made up of 12 amino acids. The V gene lost 3 bases and the J gene lost 6 bases, with 8 bases spanning the gap. The chain is built from TRBV29-1 and TRBJ2-2; D ambiguous. This TCR came from a man under 40 who received the YFV17D yellow fever vaccine. The source was PBMCs, collected 5 days after the yellow fever booster vaccination. The CDR3 loop is CSVDLLPGELFF. The CDR3 DNA is TGCAGCGTTGACCTCTTGCCCGGGGAGCTGTTTTTT.